Shown below are 2 T cell receptor beta chains from a single sample sequenced in a study of blood T cell repertoires in COVID-19. Some clones are missing from TCRdb's copy, which holds only in-frame ones; the method was immunoSEQ multiplex PCR. Altogether about 320,000 clones are present, around 84% being singletons, with the ten largest covering approximately 1.9%. The sequencing input was PBMCs or T cells enriched from blood (not recorded which). The receptors were sampled from a woman in her 30s who had been exposed to COVID-19.

The V call is TRBV5-1, the J call TRBJ1-1; a possible D gene is TRBD1 (6 bases). The CDR3 is 14 residues long. Germline CDR1 reads SGHRS; CDR2 reads YFSETQ. V was trimmed by 6 bases and J by 2 bases, leaving 14 bases between them. In DNA form, the CDR3 reads TGCGCCAGCACCCCGGACAGCACCAACACTGAAGCTTTCTTT. Amino acids: CASTPDSTNTEAFF.

The chain is built from TRBV5-1 and TRBJ2-7, with 12 bases fitting TRBD1. The CDR3 is made up of 19 amino acids. The V and J ends lost 4 bases and 4 bases, in that order; junction bases with no gene match: 18. Germline lookup yields CDR1 SGHRS and CDR2 YFSETQ. CDR3 nucleotides: TGCGCCAGCAGCCCTCGGGGGACAGGGGGCGCGAGGTCCGAGTACGAGCAGTACTTC. This encodes CASSPRGTGGARSEYEQYF.